This T cell receptor beta chain was sequenced in a study of lymphopenia after photon versus proton radiotherapy. TCRdb's copy holds only in-frame clones and misses some; the assay was immunoSEQ multiplex PCR. This sample yields 35,000 to 40,000 clones, of which over 75% are seen a single time; around 2.7% belongs to the top ten. V shed 6 bases and J 1 base; nucleotides not matched to a gene: 9. Germline loops: CDR1 MDHEN, CDR2 SYDVKM. This CDR3 contains 15 residues. The sequencing used peripheral blood, collected from a patient treated with photon-based radiotherapy. This sequence originates from a man aged 50-60 years with gastric cancer. V gene TRBV28 combines with J gene TRBJ2-7, with 7 positions matching TRBD1. The CDR3 coding sequence is TGTGCCAGCAGCCCAGCCGGGACAGAATCCTACGAGCAGTACTTC. Residues: CASSPAGTESYEQYF.